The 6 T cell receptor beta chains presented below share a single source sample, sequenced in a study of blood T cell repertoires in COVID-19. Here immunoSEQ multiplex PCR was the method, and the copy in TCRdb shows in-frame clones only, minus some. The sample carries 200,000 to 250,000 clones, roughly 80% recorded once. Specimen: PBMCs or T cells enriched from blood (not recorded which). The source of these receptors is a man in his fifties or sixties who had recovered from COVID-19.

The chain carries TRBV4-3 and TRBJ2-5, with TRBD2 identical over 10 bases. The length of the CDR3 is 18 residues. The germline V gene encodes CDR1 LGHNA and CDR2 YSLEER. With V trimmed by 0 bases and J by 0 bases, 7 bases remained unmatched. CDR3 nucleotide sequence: TGCGCCAGCAGCCAAGATATAGCGGGGGGCCCGTACCAAGAGACCCAGTACTTC. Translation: CASSQDIAGGPYQETQYF.

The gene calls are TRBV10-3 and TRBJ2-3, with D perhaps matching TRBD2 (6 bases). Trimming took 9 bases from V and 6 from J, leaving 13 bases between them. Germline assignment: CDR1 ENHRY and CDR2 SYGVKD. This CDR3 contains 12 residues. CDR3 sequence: CAIGTPPDTQYF. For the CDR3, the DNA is TGTGCCATAGGGACTCCCCCCGATACGCAGTATTTT.

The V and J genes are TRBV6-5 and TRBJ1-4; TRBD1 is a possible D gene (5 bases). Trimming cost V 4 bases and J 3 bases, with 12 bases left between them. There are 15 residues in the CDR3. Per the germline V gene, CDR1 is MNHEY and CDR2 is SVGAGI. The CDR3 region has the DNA TGTGCCAGCAGTTCGCAGGGAGGTTCTAATGAAAAACTGTTTTTT. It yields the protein CASSSQGGSNEKLFF.

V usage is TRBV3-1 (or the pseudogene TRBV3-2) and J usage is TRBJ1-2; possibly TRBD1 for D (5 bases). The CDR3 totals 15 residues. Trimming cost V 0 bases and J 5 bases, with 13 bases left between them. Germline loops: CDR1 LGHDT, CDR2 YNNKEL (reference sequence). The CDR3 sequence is CASSQDLGDSYGYTF. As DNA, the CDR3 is TGTGCCAGCAGCCAAGACCTGGGGGACTCTTATGGCTACACCTTC.

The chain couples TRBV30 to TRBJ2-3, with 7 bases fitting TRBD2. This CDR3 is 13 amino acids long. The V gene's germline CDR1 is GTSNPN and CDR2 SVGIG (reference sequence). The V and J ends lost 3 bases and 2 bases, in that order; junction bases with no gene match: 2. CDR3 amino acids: CAWRRGNTDTQYF. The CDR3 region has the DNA TGTGCCTGGAGGCGGGGGAACACAGATACGCAGTATTTT.

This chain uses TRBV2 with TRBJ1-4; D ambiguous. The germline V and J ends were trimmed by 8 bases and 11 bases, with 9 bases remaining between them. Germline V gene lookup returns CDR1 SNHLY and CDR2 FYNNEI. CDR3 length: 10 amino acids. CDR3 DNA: TGTGCCAGCTCGGGGAGTAAACTGTTTTTT. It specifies CASSGSKLFF.